The source of this TCR beta chain is a study of blood T cell repertoires in COVID-19. About the research overall: Both acute and convalescent COVID-19 samples were obtained from the United States, Italy and Spain. From T cells, B-cell-depleted T cells, or PBMCs came the material, which was cDNA or gDNA.

Germline V gives CDR1 KGHDR, CDR2 SFDVKD. Trimming removed 4 bases at V and 4 bases at J, with 9 bases between. This CDR3 comprises 14 residues. Original processing notes: Amplifying reference gene primers gave estimates of nucleated cell counts. Using immunoSEQ multiplex PCR, the repertoire was profiled, and TCRdb retains in-frame clones only, with some absent. That table furnishes V, J and clone size, whereas the DNA furnished D and trimming. The sample has about 110,000 clones, around 83% seen once; the top ten hold roughly 1.4%. The sequenced sample was peripheral blood. The rearrangement links TRBV24-1 to TRBJ2-2, with D possibly TRBD1 on 6 matching bases. The origin of this receptor is a middle-aged man with acute or convalescent COVID-19. CDR3 protein: CATSDPGATGELFF. Written as DNA, the CDR3 is TGTGCCACCAGTGACCCAGGGGCCACCGGGGAGCTGTTTTTT.